The present TCR beta chain was sequenced within a study of response to subunit inactivated influenza vaccine. Study-wide results and caveats: The authors suggested that every seasonal influenza vaccination recruits few new T cells.

On this clonotype: What it recognizes is unknown.

Germline CDR1 reads SEHNR; CDR2 reads FQNEAQ (reference sequence). The V and J ends lost 2 bases and 4 bases respectively, with 13 bases between them. The CDR3 loop spans 15 amino acids. TCRdb called the RT-PCR reads again in MiXCR, with one record for every CDR3 protein. The sample records more than 400,000 distinct CDR3 sequences, over 9.5% being singletons. The sample consisted of PBMCs from blood, taken more than 35 days after vaccination. This clonotype was sampled from a man in his forties or fifties who received an inactivated influenza vaccine. The chain recombines TRBV7-9 with TRBJ2-3; no clear D. CDR3 in DNA: TGTGCCAGCAGCTTAAGGTGGCAGATCCCAGATACGCAGTATTTT. This sequence encodes CASSLRWQIPDTQYF.